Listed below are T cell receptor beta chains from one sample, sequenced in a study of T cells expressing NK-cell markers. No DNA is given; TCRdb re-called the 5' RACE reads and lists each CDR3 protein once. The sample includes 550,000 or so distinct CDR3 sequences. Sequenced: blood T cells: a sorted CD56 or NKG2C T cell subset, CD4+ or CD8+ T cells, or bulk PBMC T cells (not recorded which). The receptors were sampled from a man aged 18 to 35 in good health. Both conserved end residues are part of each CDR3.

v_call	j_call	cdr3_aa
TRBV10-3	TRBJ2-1	CAMHDRVYNEQFF
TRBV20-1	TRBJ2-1	CSADPGPIHEQFF
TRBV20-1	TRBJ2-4	CSADSPGAYNIQYF
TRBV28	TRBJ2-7	CASSFPLTGGGYEQYF
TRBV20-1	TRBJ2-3	CSARDDRPSGTDTQYF
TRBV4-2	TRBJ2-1	CASSQDSETLYNEQFF
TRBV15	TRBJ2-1	CATAVGISSYNEQFF
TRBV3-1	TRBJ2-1	CASSQDRDKNEQFF
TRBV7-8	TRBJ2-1	CASSLRRGYNEQFF
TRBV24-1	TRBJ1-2	CATSDLRWSPFGDGYTF
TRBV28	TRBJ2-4	CASSAGQGLAGAFGNIQYF
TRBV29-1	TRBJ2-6	CSAGLGGQGSSGANVLTF
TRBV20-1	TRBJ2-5	CSARDPGTIQETQYF
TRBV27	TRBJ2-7	CASSTWRGGYEQYF
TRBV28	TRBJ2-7	CASSFGGAQDEQYF
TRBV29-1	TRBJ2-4	CSVGGVGGESKNIQYF
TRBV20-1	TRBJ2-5	CSARGPLPGAQETQYF
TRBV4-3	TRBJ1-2	CASSHTTGTSSPGYTF
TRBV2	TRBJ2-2	CASSPGLGHTGELFF
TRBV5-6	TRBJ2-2	CASSSYRQGSTGELFF
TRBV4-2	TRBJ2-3	CASSQVPAGNPDTQYF
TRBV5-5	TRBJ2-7	CASSHLGDGNYEQYF
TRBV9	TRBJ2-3	CASSPVGGPITQYF
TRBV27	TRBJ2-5	CASSGDGTQYF
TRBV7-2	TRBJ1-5	CASSSGPGAPQHF
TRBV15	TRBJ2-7	CATSRDRGLLYEQYF
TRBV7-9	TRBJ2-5	CASSLRLANQETQYF
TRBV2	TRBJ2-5	CASSSPSGRTQQETQYF
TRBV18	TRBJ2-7	CASSPRTGKFDEQYF
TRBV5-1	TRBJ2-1	CASSGGLGGESSYNEQFF
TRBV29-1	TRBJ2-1	CSVRWGGPGSRNEQFF
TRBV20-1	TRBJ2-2	CSAASGQGAREGYTGELFF
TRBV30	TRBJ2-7	CAWSSLAEQYF
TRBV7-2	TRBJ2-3	CASSGSGGDGDTQYF
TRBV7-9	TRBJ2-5	CASSLVGTSGMMTQYF
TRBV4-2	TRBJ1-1	CASSQVSSLGTEAFF
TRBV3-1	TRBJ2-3	CASSTGQSTDTQYF
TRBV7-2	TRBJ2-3	CASSLPQTGALTDTQYF
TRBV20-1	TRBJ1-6	CSASSYNSPLHF
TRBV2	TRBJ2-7	CASKIRWSYEQYF
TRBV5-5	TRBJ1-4	CASSLGGPGSRDEKLFF
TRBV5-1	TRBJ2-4	CASSLKEAGIQYF
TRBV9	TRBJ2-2	CASSARLAGGPNTGELFF
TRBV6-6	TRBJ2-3	CASSPSRTDTQYF
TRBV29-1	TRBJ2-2	CSVEDLGTDTGELFF
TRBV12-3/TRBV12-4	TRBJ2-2	CASSLARQANTGELFF
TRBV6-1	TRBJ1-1	CASSGPGQSTEAFF
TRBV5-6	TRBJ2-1	CASSPVGGSSYNEQFF
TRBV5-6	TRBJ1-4	CASSLDRGRIGEKLFF
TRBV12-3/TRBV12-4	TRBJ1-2	CASSFPGAINGYTF
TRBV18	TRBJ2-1	CASSGTSGAYNEQFF
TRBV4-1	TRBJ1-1	CASSQDSLGPRGAFF
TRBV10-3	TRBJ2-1	CAIRGLAGNEQFF